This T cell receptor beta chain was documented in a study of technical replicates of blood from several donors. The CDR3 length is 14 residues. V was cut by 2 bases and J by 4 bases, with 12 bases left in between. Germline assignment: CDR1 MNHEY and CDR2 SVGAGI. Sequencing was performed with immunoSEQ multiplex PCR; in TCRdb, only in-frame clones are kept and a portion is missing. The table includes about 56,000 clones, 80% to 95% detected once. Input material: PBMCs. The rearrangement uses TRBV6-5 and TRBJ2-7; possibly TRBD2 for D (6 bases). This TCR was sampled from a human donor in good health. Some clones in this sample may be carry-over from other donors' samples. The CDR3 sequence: CASSYGGARYEQYF. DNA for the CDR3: TGTGCCAGCAGTTACGGAGGGGCGCGGTACGAGCAGTACTTC.